A selection of T cell receptor beta chains follows, all from one sample in a study of glioma-infiltrating T cells after dendritic cell vaccination. The protocol was immunoSEQ multiplex PCR, while the TCRdb copy is restricted to in-frame clones and leaves out a portion. The sample lists around 78,000 clones; 85% were seen once. The sequencing used blood, collected after dendritic cell vaccination. The receptors shown here come from a human donor with glioblastoma. Both conserved end residues are part of each CDR3. The D gene is left open where the match is weak. Clone size, where shown, is once, few, many, or a class for clones that have expanded.

CDR3aa	CDR3nt	v_gene	j_gene	abundance	d_gene
CASSFERVAGDQETQYF	TGTGCCAGCAGTTTCGAGAGAGTAGCGGGGGACCAAGAGACCCAGTACTTC	TRBV28	TRBJ2-5	-	TRBD2
CASSPPGSTEAFF	TGTGCCAGCTCACCACCCGGTAGTACTGAAGCTTTCTTT	TRBV18	TRBJ1-1	once	-
CASSLVDRGIENIQYF	TGTGCCAGCAGCTTGGTGGACAGGGGGATTGAGAACATTCAGTACTTC	TRBV5-6	TRBJ2-4	-	TRBD1
CASSYILDSSYEQYF	TGTGCCAGCAGTTACATCCTCGATAGCTCCTACGAGCAGTACTTC	TRBV6-6	TRBJ2-7	-	-
CASSRGDTQYF	TGTGCCAGCAGCCGCGGCGATACGCAGTATTTT	TRBV7-9	TRBJ2-3	few	-
CASSGGDSSYEQYF	TGTGCCAGCAGTGGCGGGGACAGCTCCTACGAGCAGTACTTC	TRBV6-1	TRBJ2-7	few	-
CASSKQGTLNNEQFF	TGTGCCAGCAGCAAACAGGGGACCTTAAACAATGAGCAGTTCTTC	TRBV11-3	TRBJ2-1	-	TRBD1
CSARSENAFSYEQYF	TGCAGCGCCCGTTCCGAGAACGCCTTCTCCTACGAGCAGTACTTC	TRBV29-1	TRBJ2-7	-	-
CATSGTSGRELTYEQYF	TGTGCCACCAGCGGGACTAGCGGGAGGGAGTTGACCTACGAGCAGTACTTC	TRBV15	TRBJ2-7	-	TRBD2
CASSGGGTGNGQPQHF	TGTGCCAGCAGTGGGGGCGGGACAGGGAATGGTCAGCCCCAGCATTTT	TRBV6-6	TRBJ1-5	-	TRBD1
CASRVPGQGRTRGYF	TGTGCCAGCAGAGTACCGGGACAGGGTAGGACCCGTGGGTACTTC	TRBV2	TRBJ2-7	few	TRBD1
CASSGTGGVNQPQHF	TGTGCCAGCAGCGGGACAGGGGGCGTTAATCAGCCCCAGCATTTT	TRBV9	TRBJ1-5	-	TRBD1
CAWSTGLSHNEQFF	TGTGCCTGGAGTACCGGACTCTCTCACAATGAGCAGTTCTTC	TRBV30	TRBJ2-1	-	-
CASSLAVFSNTLVPTDTQYF	TGCGCCAGCAGCTTGGCCGTATTTTCGAACACCCTGGTACCAACAGATACGCAGTATTTT	TRBV5-1	TRBJ2-3	-	-
CASSISGGAGELFF	TGTGCCAGTAGTATCTCGGGAGGCGCCGGGGAGCTGTTTTTT	TRBV19	TRBJ2-2	once	TRBD2
CATSRDRGGMGVPRNTEAFF	TGTGCCACCAGCAGAGATCGGGGCGGGATGGGCGTACCAAGGAACACTGAAGCTTTCTTT	TRBV15	TRBJ1-1	-	-
CASSPPGASGSDEQYF	TGTGCCAGCTCACCACCGGGGGCTAGCGGGAGCGACGAGCAGTACTTC	TRBV18	TRBJ2-7	once	TRBD2
CASSEARGHGYTF	TGTGCCAGCAGTGAAGCGAGGGGGCACGGCTACACCTTC	TRBV2	TRBJ1-2	-	TRBD1
CASSTRTSGEQYF	TGTGCCAGCAGCACCAGGACTAGCGGTGAGCAGTACTTC	TRBV11-3	TRBJ2-7	-	TRBD2
CASSYSPGRGYTF	TGTGCCAGCAGTTACTCCCCAGGGAGGGGCTACACCTTC	TRBV6-6	TRBJ1-2	-	-
CASSTRQGSIYGYTF	TGTGCCAGCAGCACCCGACAGGGGTCTATCTATGGCTACACCTTC	TRBV11-2	TRBJ1-2	-	TRBD1
CASSPGRAENTGELFF	TGTGCCAGCAGCCCTGGGAGGGCGGAGAACACCGGGGAGCTGTTTTTT	TRBV11-1	TRBJ2-2	-	TRBD2
CASSLVQGREQYF	TGTGCCAGCAGCTTAGTACAGGGACGCGAGCAGTACTTC	TRBV7-2	TRBJ2-7	-	-
CASSERLAGGKYNEQFF	TGTGCCAGCAGTGAAAGACTAGCGGGAGGGAAATACAATGAGCAGTTCTTC	TRBV6-1	TRBJ2-1	-	TRBD2
CASRRGLAGGQTYEQYF	TGTGCCAGCAGAAGGGGACTAGCGGGAGGGCAGACCTACGAGCAGTACTTC	TRBV27	TRBJ2-7	-	TRBD2
CASSIGQVRWTEAFF	TGTGCCAGTAGTATCGGACAGGTTCGATGGACTGAAGCTTTCTTT	TRBV19	TRBJ1-1	-	TRBD1
CASSAQTGGGYEQYF	TGTGCCAGCAGCGCCCAGACAGGGGGCGGCTACGAGCAGTACTTC	TRBV9	TRBJ2-7	-	TRBD1
CASSPGTLARMNTEAFF	TGTGCCAGCAGCCCAGGGACTTTAGCGCGCATGAACACTGAAGCTTTCTTT	TRBV5-4	TRBJ1-1	-	-
CASSELGVYEQYF	TGTGCCAGCAGTGAATTAGGGGTCTACGAGCAGTACTTC	TRBV25-1	TRBJ2-7	-	-
CASSPGTTDEQFF	TGTGCCAGCTCACCAGGGACTACCGATGAGCAGTTCTTC	TRBV18	TRBJ2-1	-	TRBD2
CASSARTGEAFF	TGTGCCAGCAGCGCAAGGACAGGAGAAGCTTTCTTT	TRBV9	TRBJ1-1	medium-sized	TRBD1
CASSVGSSYEQHF	TGTGCCAGCAGTGTCGGTAGCTCCTACGAGCAGCACTTC	TRBV6-5	TRBJ2-7	-	-
CASSATGLASAFF	TGTGCCAGTAGTGCGACAGGGTTAGCCAGCGCTTTCTTT	TRBV19	TRBJ1-1	-	TRBD1
CATSRDRSGSHEQYF	TGTGCCACCAGCAGAGATCGGAGCGGGAGTCACGAGCAGTACTTC	TRBV15	TRBJ2-7	-	TRBD2
CASSSFSGGRNYGYTF	TGTGCCAGCAGCTCATTCTCGGGGGGCCGTAACTATGGCTACACCTTC	TRBV5-6	TRBJ1-2	-	-
CASSRGQGAMAGELFF	TGTGCCAGCAGCAGAGGACAGGGGGCAATGGCCGGGGAGCTGTTTTTT	TRBV5-8	TRBJ2-2	-	TRBD1
CASSPPGGRYEQFF	TGTGCCAGCAGTCCCCCCGGTGGGCGCTATGAGCAGTTCTTC	TRBV28	TRBJ2-1	-	-
CASSPRYQETQYF	TGTGCCAGCAGCCCCCGGTACCAAGAGACCCAGTACTTC	TRBV14	TRBJ2-5	-	-
CASSRKRQGGGNQPQHF	TGTGCCAGCTCAAGGAAGAGACAGGGTGGGGGTAATCAGCCCCAGCATTTT	TRBV18	TRBJ1-5	-	TRBD1
CASSKQGSYEQYF	TGTGCCAGCAGTAAGCAGGGGTCCTACGAGCAGTACTTC	TRBV25-1	TRBJ2-7	-	-
CASTVWEGNTGELFF	TGTGCCAGCACCGTATGGGAGGGGAACACCGGGGAGCTGTTTTTT	TRBV6-1	TRBJ2-2	-	TRBD2
CASSQGVDRGGTEAFF	TGCGCCAGCAGCCAAGGAGTGGACAGGGGTGGTACTGAAGCTTTCTTT	TRBV4-1	TRBJ1-1	-	TRBD1
CAISDGVYNEQFF	TGTGCCATCAGTGACGGGGTTTACAATGAGCAGTTCTTC	TRBV10-3	TRBJ2-1	-	-
CASSQPGGNTEAFF	TGTGCCAGCAGCCAACCGGGGGGGAACACTGAAGCTTTCTTT	TRBV5-4	TRBJ1-1	-	-
CASSPINGGIGTDTQYF	TGTGCCAGCAGCCCTATAAATGGCGGGATAGGCACAGATACGCAGTATTTT	TRBV7-2	TRBJ2-3	-	-
CASSGLASSYNEQFF	TGTGCCAGCAGTGGCCTAGCGAGCTCCTACAATGAGCAGTTCTTC	TRBV6-1	TRBJ2-1	few	-
CASSLFERSSYEQYF	TGTGCCAGCAGCTTGTTCGAGCGGAGCTCCTACGAGCAGTACTTC	TRBV5-6	TRBJ2-7	-	-
CASLRGTGADTQYF	TGTGCCAGCTTAAGGGGCACTGGCGCAGATACGCAGTATTTT	TRBV2	TRBJ2-3	-	-
CASSVDRVNTEAFF	TGCGCCAGCAGCGTCGACAGAGTGAACACTGAAGCTTTCTTT	TRBV9	TRBJ1-1	-	-
CASRSRGQASYEQYF	TGTGCCAGTAGAAGCAGGGGGCAGGCCTCCTACGAGCAGTACTTC	TRBV19	TRBJ2-7	-	TRBD1
CASSSRTGPYEQYF	TGTGCCAGCAGCTCTCGGACAGGGCCCTACGAGCAGTACTTC	TRBV5-4	TRBJ2-7	few	TRBD1
CAWSVGWTGGRNEQFF	TGTGCCTGGAGTGTAGGCTGGACAGGGGGCCGCAATGAGCAGTTCTTC	TRBV30	TRBJ2-1	-	TRBD1
CASSIEASGRAGNTIYF	TGTGCCAGTAGTATAGAGGCTTCGGGGAGGGCTGGAAACACCATATATTTT	TRBV19	TRBJ1-3	-	-